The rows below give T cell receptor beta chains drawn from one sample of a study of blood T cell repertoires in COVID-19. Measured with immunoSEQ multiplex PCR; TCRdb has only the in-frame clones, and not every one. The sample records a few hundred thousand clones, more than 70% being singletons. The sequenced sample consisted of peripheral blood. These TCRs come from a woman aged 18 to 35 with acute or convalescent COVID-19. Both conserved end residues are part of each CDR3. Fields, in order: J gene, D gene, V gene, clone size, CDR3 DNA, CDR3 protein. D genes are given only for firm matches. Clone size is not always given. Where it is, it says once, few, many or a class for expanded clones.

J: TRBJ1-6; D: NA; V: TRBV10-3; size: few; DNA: TGTGCCATCAGGGGGGACATTGATTCACCCCTCCACTTT; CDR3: CAIRGDIDSPLHF
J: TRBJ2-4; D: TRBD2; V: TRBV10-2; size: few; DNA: TGCGCCAGCAGTCCCCCCACTAGCGGGAGGGCCGGGAACATTCAGTACTTC; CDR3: CASSPPTSGRAGNIQYF
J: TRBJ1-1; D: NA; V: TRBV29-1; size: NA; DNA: TGCAGCGCGCAGGGGACTGAAGCTTTCTTT; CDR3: CSAQGTEAFF
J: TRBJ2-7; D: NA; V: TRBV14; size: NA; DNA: TGTGCCAGCAGCCAAGGGCGTGAATGGACAGCCTACGAGCAGTACTTC; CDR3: CASSQGREWTAYEQYF
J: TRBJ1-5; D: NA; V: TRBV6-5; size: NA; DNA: TGTGCCAGCAGCCTAAATCCCAATCAGCCCCAGCATTTT; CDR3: CASSLNPNQPQHF
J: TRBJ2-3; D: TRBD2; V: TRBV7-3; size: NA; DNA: TGTGCCAGCAGCCTTAGCGGGGAAACAGATACGCAGTATTTT; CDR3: CASSLSGETDTQYF
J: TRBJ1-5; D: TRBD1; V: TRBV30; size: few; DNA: TGTGCCTGGAGTGTAGGGGGACAGGGTGGGAATCAGCCCCAGCATTTT; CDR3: CAWSVGGQGGNQPQHF
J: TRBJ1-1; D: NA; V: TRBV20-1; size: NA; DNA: TGCAGTGCCATTTACACTGAAGCTTTCTTT; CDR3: CSAIYTEAFF
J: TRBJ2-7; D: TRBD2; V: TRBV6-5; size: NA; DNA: TGTGCCAGCGGCTACGGTGTGGGAGGGCAAAGGCAGCAGTACTTC; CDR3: CASGYGVGGQRQQYF
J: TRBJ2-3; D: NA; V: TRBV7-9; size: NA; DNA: TGTGCCAGCAGCTTAGGACAGGCACTCAACACAGATACGCAGTATTTT; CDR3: CASSLGQALNTDTQYF
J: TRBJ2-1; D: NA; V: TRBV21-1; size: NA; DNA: TGTGCCAGCAGCAAAGTAGACCATAGCGGGAAGGTTTACAATGAGCAGTTCTTC; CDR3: CASSKVDHSGKVYNEQFF
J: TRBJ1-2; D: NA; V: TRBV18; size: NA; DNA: TGTGCCAGCTCACCACTCGGCGGGGGCGGTAACTATGGCTACACCTTC; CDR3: CASSPLGGGGNYGYTF
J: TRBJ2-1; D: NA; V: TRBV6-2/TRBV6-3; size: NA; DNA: TGTGCCAGCAGTCAAAAGCACGTCTATGAGCAGTTCTTC; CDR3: CASSQKHVYEQFF
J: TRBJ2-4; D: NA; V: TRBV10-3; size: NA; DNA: TGTGCCATCAGTGAAACTACATTAGCCAAAAACATTCAGTACTTC; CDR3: CAISETTLAKNIQYF
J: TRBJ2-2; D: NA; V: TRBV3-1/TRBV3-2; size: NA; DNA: TGTGCCAGCAGCCAAGATGCCCTCGGGGGTCAAGGAGGCACCGGGGAGCTGTTTTTT; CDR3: CASSQDALGGQGGTGELFF
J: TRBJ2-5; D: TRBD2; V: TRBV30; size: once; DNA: TGTGCCTGGAGTCCAGGGACTAGCGAGACCCAGTACTTC; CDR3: CAWSPGTSETQYF
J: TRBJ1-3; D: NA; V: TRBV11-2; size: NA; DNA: TGTGCCAGCAGGCAGACAGAAAACTCTGGAAACACCATATATTTT; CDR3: CASRQTENSGNTIYF